The 13 T cell receptor beta chains presented below share a single source sample, sequenced in a study of shared clonotypes between healthy human individuals (dated by TCRdb to 2019 to 2021). Library prep was done by the immunoSEQ multiplex PCR assay. The source is immuneACCESS, and TCRdb retained only in-frame sequences with V and J called. Part of the clones is not carried over; for the studies checked, unresolved V genes explain less than half of this, and the remainder is unexplained. The sample table records some 1,100,000 clones; about four fifths of these occur just once. The ten largest clonotypes hold around 0.47% of the sample. Sequencing was done on a sample of memory CD4+ T cells from PBMCs. Explained via the paper, the cell subset or site label denotes: CD45RA-negative fraction. These receptors all stem from a man younger than 30 in good health. Some clones in this sample may be carry-over from other donors' samples.

For the CDR3, the DNA is TGTGCCAGCAGTTTATCGGGGGAAAACAGGGGCCGAGGTCCGAGGGGGATGTACAATGAGCAGTTCTTC. Its protein is CASSLSGENRGRGPRGMYNEQFF. The chain uses TRBV27 and TRBJ2-1; 7 nucleotides match TRBD1. Germline V CDR1 and CDR2: MNHEY, SMNVEV (reference sequence). The CDR3 spans 23 residues. J lost 4 bases, V lost 0 bases, and 27 bases had no gene match.

The chain combines TRBV5-6 with TRBJ1-3, with D unresolved. The V end was cut by 4 bases, the J end by 0 bases, with 14 bases between. Germline CDR1 is SGHDT and CDR2 is YYEEEE. The CDR3 is made up of 16 amino acids. CDR3 protein: CASSLRAGPSGNTIYF. CDR3 in DNA: TGTGCCAGCAGCCTGAGGGCAGGCCCCTCTGGAAACACCATATATTTT.

This chain joins TRBV6-1 and TRBJ1-5, with TRBD1 as a possible D gene (5 bases). Germline V gene lookup returns CDR1 MNHNS and CDR2 SASEGT. CDR3 length: 15 amino acids. V dropped 8 bases and J dropped 1 base, with 15 bases sitting between them. CDR3 region: CASFGAGGSNQPQHF. CDR3 nucleotide sequence: TGTGCCAGCTTCGGTGCCGGGGGAAGCAATCAGCCCCAGCATTTT.

The chain links TRBV7-2 to TRBJ2-1, with D perhaps TRBD2 (5 bases). Germline V gives CDR1 SGHTA, CDR2 FQGNSA. This CDR3 comprises 13 residues. V lost 8 bases to trimming and J lost 2 bases, with 10 bases between them. The CDR3 DNA follows: TGTGCCAGCTCAACTAGAGCCTACAATGAGCAGTTCTTC. Translation: CASSTRAYNEQFF.

The J gene is TRBJ2-3, the V gene TRBV4-2, with 8 bases identical to TRBD1. V lost 4 bases and J lost 2; bases outside the gene matches: 8. The CDR3 runs to 16 residues. Per germline, CDR1 LGHNA and CDR2 YNFKEQ. The CDR3 protein is CASSRLRDRITDTQYF. The DNA of the CDR3 is TGTGCCAGCAGCCGCCTCCGGGACAGGATCACAGATACGCAGTATTTT.

The genes are TRBV27 and TRBJ1-4; 9 nucleotides agree with TRBD1. The V gene end was trimmed by 7 bases and the J gene end by 8 bases; junction bases not matched to a gene: 11. Germline V gene lookup returns CDR1 MNHEY and CDR2 SMNVEV (reference sequence). This CDR3 comprises 15 residues. In nucleotides, the CDR3 is TGTGCCAGCAAAAGAGGGACAGGGCGAGGAGAAAAACTGTTTTTT. Translating gives CASKRGTGRGEKLFF. The full variable domain, completed using reference TRBV27 and TRBJ1-4, is EAQVTQNPRYLITVTGKKLTVTCSQNMNHEYMSWYRQDPGLGLRQIYYSMNVEVTDKGDVPEGYKVSRKEKRNFPLILESPSPNQTSLYFCASKRGTGRGEKLFFGSGTQLSVL.

This clone has just a few counts. The rearrangement uses TRBV5-1 and TRBJ2-4; tentative D call: TRBD1 (5 bases). Germline CDR1 and CDR2: SGHRS and YFSETQ. Deletions cut 0 bases from V and 8 bases from J, with 15 bases between. The CDR3 extends over 15 amino acids. The CDR3 sequence: CASSLEGPGRDIQYF. The CDR3 DNA is TGCGCCAGCAGCTTGGAGGGGCCCGGTAGGGACATTCAGTACTTC.

CDR3 DNA sequence: TGCGCCAGCAGCTTGCAGGGGGCAAGTGGAAACACCATATATTTT. It specifies CASSLQGASGNTIYF. J is TRBJ1-3 and V is TRBV5-1; TRBD1 matches at 8 bases. The CDR3 runs 15 residues. CDR1 SGHRS and CDR2 YFSETQ come from the germline V gene. The V gene end was trimmed by 1 base and the J gene end by 3 bases; junction bases not matched to a gene: 3.

This clone was seen only a few times. One end of the junction is discordant with germline, which a read error may explain. The chain is built from TRBV27 and TRBJ2-1; D is perhaps TRBD2 (5 bases). Germline-derived CDR1 and CDR2 are MNHEY and SMNVEV (reference sequence). CDR3 length equals 13 residues. CDR3 nucleotide sequence: TGTGCCAGCAGTTTATCCTATGGACTTACGGAGCTCTTC. Residues: CASSLSYGLTELF.

The chain joins TRBV29-1 to TRBJ2-1; 8 nucleotides line up with TRBD1. Germline CDR1 reads SQVTM; CDR2 reads ANQGSEA. V shed 4 bases and J 6 bases; nucleotides not matched to a gene: 8. This CDR3 comprises 14 residues. As DNA, the CDR3 is TGCAGCGTTGTTTCCCCGACAGGGGTCAATGAGCAGTTCTTC. Translated: CSVVSPTGVNEQFF.

V gene TRBV11-2 combines with J gene TRBJ1-1; no firm D call. The germline V gene encodes CDR1 SGHAT and CDR2 FQNNGV. The CDR3 runs to 14 residues. The ends were cut back, 5 bases at V and 0 bases at J, with 10 bases in the middle. CDR3 nucleotide sequence: TGTGCCAGCAGCCCCCAGCGCGTGAACACTGAAGCTTTCTTT. Encoded protein: CASSPQRVNTEAFF.

The chain couples TRBV18 to TRBJ2-6; D unresolved. Deletions cut 10 bases from V and 1 base from J, with 5 bases between. The CDR3 runs to 12 residues. CDR1 and CDR2 from the germline V gene are KGHSH and LQKENI. The CDR3 DNA follows: TGTGCCACTCCTTCTGGGGCCAACGTCCTGACTTTC. Translation gives CATPSGANVLTF.

This clone appeared once. The chain joins TRBV9 to TRBJ2-7, with 12 bases lining up with TRBD2. This CDR3 comprises 16 residues. Germline CDR1 reads SGDLS; CDR2 reads YYNGEE. V dropped 1 base and J dropped 6; count of bases not matched to a gene: 8. The CDR3 nucleotides are TGTGCCAGCAGCGTACTAGCGGGAGGGCCTCAGGTCGAGCAGTACTTC. Protein sequence: CASSVLAGGPQVEQYF. Full variable domain (outside the CDR3, taken from reference TRBV9 and TRBJ2-7): DSGVTQTPKHLITATGQRVTLRCSPRSGDLSVYWYQQSLDQGLQFLIQYYNGEERAKGNILERFSAQQFPDLHSELNLSSLELGDSALYFCASSVLAGGPQVEQYFGPGTRLTVT.